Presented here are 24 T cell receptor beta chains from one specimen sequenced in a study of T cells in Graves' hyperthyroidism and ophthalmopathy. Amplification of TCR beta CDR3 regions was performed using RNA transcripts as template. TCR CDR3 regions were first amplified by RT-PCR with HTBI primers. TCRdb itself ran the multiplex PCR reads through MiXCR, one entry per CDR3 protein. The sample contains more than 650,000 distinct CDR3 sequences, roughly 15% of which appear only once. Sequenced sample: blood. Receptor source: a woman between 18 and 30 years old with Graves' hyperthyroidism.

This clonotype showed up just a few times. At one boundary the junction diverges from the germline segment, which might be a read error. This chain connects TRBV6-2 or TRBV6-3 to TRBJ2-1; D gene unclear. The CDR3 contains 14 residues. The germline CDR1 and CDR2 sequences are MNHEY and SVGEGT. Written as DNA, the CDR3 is TGTGCCAGCAGTGACTCTCACACCTACAATGAGCAGTTCTTC. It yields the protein CASSDSHTYNEQFF.

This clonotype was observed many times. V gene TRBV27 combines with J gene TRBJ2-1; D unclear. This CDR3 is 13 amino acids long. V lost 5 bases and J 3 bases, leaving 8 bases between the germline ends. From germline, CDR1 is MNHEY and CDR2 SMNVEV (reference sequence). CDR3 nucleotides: TGTGCCAGCAGTCCCGAAAACTACAATGAGCAGTTCTTC. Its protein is CASSPENYNEQFF.

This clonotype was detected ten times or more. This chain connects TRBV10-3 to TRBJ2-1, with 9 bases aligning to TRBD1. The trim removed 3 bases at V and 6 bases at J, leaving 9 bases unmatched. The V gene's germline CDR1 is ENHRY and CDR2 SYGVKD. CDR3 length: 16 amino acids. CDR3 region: CAISELGQGVGNEQFF. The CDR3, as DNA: TGTGCCATCAGTGAATTGGGACAGGGAGTTGGCAATGAGCAGTTCTTC.

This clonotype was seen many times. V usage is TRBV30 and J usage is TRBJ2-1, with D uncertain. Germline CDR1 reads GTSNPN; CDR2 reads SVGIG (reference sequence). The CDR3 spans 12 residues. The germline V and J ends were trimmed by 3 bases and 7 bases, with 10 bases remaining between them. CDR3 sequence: CAWRSLLNEQFF. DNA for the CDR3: TGTGCCTGGAGGTCCTTATTAAATGAGCAGTTCTTC. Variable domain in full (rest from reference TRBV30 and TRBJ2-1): SQTIHQWPATLVQPVGSPLSLECTVEGTSNPNLYWYRQAAGRGLQLLFYSVGIGQISSEVPQNLSASRPQDRQFILSSKKLLLSDSGFYLCAWRSLLNEQFFGPGTRLTVL.

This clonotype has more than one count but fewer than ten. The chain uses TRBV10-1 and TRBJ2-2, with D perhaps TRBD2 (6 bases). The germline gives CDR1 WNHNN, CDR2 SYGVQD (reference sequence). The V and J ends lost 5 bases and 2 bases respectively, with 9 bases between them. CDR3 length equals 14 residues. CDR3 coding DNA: TGCGCCAGCAGTACCACTAGCAACACCGGGGAGCTGTTTTTT. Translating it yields CASSTTSNTGELFF.

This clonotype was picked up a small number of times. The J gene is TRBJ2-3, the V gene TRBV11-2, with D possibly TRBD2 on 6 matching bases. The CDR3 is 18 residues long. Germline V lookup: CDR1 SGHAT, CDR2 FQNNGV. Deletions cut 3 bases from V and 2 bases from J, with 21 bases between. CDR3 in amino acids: CASSFMVWDSRDTDTQYF. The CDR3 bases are TGTGCCAGCAGCTTTATGGTCTGGGACTCACGGGACACAGATACGCAGTATTTT.

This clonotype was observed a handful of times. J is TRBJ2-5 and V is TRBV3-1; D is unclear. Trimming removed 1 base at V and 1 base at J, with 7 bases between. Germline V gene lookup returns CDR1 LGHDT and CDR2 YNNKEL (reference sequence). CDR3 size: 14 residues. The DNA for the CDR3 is TGTGCCAGCAGCCAAGTTCTTTTCCAAGAGACCCAGTACTTC. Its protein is CASSQVLFQETQYF.

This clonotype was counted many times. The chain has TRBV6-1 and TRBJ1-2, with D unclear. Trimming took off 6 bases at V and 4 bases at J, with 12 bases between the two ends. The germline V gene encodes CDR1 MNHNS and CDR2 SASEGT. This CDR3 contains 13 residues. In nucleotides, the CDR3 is TGTGCCAGCAGGGAACCGTCAGGCTATGGCTACACCTTC. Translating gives CASREPSGYGYTF.

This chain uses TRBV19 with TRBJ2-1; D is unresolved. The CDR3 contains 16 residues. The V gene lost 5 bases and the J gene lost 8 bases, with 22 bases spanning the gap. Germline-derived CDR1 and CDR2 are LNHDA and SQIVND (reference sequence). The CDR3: CASSLYLPFSADEQFF. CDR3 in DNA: TGTGCCAGTAGTCTCTACCTCCCCTTCTCCGCGGATGAGCAGTTCTTC.

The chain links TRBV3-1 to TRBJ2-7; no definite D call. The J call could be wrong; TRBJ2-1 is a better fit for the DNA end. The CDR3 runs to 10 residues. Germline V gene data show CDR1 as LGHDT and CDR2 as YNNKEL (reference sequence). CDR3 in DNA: TGTGCCAGCAGCCGTTACGAGCAGTTCTTC. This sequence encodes CASSRYEQFF.

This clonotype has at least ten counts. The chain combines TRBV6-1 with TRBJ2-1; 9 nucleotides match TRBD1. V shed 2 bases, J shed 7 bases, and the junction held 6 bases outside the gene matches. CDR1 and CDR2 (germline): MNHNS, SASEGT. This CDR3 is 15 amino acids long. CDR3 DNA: TGTGCCAGCAGTGAACCCGGGACAGGGTGGAATGAGCAGTTCTTC. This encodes CASSEPGTGWNEQFF.

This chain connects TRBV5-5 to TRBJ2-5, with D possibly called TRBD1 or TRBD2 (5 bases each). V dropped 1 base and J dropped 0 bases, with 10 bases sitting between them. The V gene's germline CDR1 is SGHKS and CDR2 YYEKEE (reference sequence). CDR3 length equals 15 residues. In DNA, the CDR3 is TGTGCCAGCAGCTTGCGAGGGGTTAACCAAGAGACCCAGTACTTC. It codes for CASSLRGVNQETQYF.

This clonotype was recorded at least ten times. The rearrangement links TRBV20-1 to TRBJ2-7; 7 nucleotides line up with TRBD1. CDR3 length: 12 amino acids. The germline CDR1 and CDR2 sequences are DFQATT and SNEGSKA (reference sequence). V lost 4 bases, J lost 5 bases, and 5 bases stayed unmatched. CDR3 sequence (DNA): TGCAGTGCTATTAGACAGGGCCACGAGCAGTACTTC. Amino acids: CSAIRQGHEQYF.

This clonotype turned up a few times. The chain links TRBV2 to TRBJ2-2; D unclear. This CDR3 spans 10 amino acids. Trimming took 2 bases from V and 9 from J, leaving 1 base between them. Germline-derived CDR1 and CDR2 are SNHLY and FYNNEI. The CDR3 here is CASSERELFF. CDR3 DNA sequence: TGTGCCAGCAGTGAAAGGGAGCTGTTTTTT.

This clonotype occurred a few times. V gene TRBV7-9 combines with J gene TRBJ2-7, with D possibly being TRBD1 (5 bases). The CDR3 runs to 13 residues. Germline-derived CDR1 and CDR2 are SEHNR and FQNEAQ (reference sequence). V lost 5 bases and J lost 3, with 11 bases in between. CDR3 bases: TGTGCCAGCAGCAAATTTCAGGGCTACGAGCAGTACTTC. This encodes CASSKFQGYEQYF.

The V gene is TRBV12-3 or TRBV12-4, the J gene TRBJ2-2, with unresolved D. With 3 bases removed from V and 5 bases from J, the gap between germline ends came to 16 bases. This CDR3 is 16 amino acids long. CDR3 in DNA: TGTGCCAGCAGTTTTAGGAGCGTCAGTGGGACCGGGGAGCTGTTTTTT. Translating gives CASSFRSVSGTGELFF.

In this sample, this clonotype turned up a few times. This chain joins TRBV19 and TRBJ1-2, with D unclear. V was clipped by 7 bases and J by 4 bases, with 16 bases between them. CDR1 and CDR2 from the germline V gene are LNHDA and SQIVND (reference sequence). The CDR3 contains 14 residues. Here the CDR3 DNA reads TGTGCCAGTACCCCATCGCCCGGCCCCTATGGCTACACCTTC. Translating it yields CASTPSPGPYGYTF.

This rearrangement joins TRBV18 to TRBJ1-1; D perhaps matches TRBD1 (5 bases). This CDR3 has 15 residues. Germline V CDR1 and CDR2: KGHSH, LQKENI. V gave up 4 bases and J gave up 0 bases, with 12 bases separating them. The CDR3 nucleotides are TGTGCCAGCTCACTTGGGCGGGGGATGAACACTGAAGCTTTCTTT. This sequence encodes CASSLGRGMNTEAFF.

CDR3 DNA: TGTGCCAGCAGCTATACCGGGACAGGGAAATACGAGCAGTACTTC. Translating it yields CASSYTGTGKYEQYF. This chain links TRBV7-9 with TRBJ2-7; 9 nucleotides agree with TRBD1. Germline V gives CDR1 SEHNR, CDR2 FQNEAQ (reference sequence). With 4 bases clipped from V and 4 bases from J, the junction kept 8 bases outside the gene matches. This CDR3 has 15 amino acids.

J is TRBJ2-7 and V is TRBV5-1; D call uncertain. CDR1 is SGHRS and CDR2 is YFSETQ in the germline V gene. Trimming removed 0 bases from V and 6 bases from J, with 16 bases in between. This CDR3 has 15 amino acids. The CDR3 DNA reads TGCGCCAGCAGCTTGGTGGGTAATCGAGGCTCCGAGCAGTACTTC. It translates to CASSLVGNRGSEQYF.

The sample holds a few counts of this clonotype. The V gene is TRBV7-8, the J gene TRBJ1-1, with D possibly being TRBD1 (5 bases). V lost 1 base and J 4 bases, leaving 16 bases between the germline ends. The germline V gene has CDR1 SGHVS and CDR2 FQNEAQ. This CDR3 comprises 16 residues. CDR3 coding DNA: TGTGCCAGCAGCTTAGGGGCAGGGCGAGGAGTCACTGAAGCTTTCTTT. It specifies CASSLGAGRGVTEAFF.

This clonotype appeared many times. The DNA for the CDR3 is TGTGCCAGCAGCCCGGTCGGGGACGAGCAGTACTTC. This sequence encodes CASSPVGDEQYF. The chain employs TRBV7-9 and TRBJ2-7, with a weak D call TRBD2 (5 bases). CDR1 and CDR2 (germline): SEHNR, FQNEAQ (reference sequence). V was clipped by 5 bases and J by 5 bases, with 10 bases between them. CDR3 length equals 12 residues.

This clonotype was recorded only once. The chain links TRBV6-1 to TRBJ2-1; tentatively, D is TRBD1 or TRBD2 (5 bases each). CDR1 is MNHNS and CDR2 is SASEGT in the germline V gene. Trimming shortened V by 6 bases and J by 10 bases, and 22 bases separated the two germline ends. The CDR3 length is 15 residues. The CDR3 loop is CASRQDRRVGKEQFF. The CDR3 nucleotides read TGTGCCAGCAGACAAGACCGCAGGGTCGGGAAAGAGCAGTTCTTC.

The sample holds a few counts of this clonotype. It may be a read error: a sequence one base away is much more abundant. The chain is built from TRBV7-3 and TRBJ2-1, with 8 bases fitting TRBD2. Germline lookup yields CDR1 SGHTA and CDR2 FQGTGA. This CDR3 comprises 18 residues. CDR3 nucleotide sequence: TGTGCCAGCAGCTCCCGCGGACTAGCTCTGAGCTCCTACAATGGGCAGTTCTTC. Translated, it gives CASSSRGLALSSYNGQFF. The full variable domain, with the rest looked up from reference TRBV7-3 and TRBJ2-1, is GAGVSQTPSNKVTEKGKYVELRCDPISGHTALYWYRQSLGQGPEFLIYFQGTGAADDSGLPNDRFFAVRPEGSVSTLKIQRTERGDSAVYLCASSSRGLALSSYNGQFFGPGTRLTVL.